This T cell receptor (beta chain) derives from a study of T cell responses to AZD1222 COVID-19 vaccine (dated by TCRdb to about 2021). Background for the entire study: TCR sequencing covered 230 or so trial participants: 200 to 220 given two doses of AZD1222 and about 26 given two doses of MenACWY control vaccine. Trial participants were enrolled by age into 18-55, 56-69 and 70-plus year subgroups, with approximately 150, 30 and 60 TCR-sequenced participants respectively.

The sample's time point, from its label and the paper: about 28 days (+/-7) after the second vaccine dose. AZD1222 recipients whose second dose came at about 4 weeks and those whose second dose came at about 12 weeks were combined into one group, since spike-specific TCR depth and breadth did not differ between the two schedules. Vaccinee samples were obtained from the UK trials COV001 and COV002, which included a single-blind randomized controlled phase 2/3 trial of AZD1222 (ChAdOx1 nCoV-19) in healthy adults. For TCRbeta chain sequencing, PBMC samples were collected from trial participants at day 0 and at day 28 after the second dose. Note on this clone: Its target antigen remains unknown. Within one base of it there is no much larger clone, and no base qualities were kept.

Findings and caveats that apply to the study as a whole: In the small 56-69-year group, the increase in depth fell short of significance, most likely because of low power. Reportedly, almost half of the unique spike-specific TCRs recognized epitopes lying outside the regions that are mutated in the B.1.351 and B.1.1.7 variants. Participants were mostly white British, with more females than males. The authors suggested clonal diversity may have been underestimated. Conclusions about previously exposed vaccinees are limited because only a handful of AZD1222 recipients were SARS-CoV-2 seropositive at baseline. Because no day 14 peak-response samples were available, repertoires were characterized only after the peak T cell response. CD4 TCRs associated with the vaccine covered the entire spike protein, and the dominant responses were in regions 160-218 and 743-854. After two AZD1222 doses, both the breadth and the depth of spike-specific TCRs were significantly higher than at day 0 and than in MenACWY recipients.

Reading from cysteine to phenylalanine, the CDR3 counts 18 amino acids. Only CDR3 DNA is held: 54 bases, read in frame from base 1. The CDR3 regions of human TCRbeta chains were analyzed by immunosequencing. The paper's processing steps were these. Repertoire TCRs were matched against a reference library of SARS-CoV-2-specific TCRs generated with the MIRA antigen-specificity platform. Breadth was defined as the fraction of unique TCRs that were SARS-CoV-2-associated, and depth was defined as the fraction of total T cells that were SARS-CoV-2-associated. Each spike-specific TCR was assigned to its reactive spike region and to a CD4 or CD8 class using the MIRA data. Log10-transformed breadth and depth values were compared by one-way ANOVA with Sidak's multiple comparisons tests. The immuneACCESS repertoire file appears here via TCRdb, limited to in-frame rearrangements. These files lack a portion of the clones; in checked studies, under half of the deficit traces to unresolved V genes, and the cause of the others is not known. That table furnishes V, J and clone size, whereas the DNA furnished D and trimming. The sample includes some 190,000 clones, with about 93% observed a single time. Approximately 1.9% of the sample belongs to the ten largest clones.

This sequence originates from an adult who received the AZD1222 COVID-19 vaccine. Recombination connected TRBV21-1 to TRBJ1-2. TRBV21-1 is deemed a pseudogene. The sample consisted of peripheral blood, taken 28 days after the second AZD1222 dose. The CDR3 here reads CASSKASLGGMVADGYTF. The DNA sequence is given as TGTGCCAGCAGCAAAGCCTCCTTGGGGGGAATGGTTGCGGATGGCTACACCTTC.